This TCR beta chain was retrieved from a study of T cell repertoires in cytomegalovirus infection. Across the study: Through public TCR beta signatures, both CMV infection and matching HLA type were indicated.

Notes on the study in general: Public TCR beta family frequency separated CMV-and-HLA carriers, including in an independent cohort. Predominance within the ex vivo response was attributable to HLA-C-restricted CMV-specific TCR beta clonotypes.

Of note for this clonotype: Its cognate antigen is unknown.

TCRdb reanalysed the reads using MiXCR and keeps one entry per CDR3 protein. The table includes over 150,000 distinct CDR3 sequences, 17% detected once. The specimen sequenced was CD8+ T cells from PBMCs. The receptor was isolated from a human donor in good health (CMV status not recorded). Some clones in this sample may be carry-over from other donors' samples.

The CDR3 region has the DNA TGTGCCAGCAGTTTAATGCCCGGGACAGGGCTTTACGAGCAGTACTTC. Protein sequence: CASSLMPGTGLYEQYF. This chain joins TRBV27 and TRBJ2-7; 9 bases align to TRBD1. The CDR3 contains 16 residues. J lost 4 bases, V lost 2 bases, and 9 bases had no gene match. From germline, CDR1 is MNHEY and CDR2 SMNVEV (reference sequence).